Listed below are T cell receptor beta chains from one sample, sequenced in a study of T cells in Graves' hyperthyroidism and ophthalmopathy. MiXCR, applied by TCRdb to the multiplex PCR reads, yields one record per CDR3 protein. The sample includes a few hundred thousand distinct CDR3 sequences, roughly 14% of them seen just once. The specimen sequenced was blood. All receptors come from a woman aged 25 to 39 with Graves' hyperthyroidism. CDR3s include the opening cysteine and the closing phenylalanine or tryptophan. D genes are given only for firm matches. Only some rows state a clone size, as once, few, many or a class for expanded clones.

clone size	CDR3 length	J gene	D gene	V gene	CDR3 protein	CDR3 DNA
.	13	TRBJ2-5	.	TRBV29-1	CSVVGGQVETQYF	TGCAGCGTTGTGGGGGGGCAGGTGGAGACCCAGTACTTC
.	15	TRBJ2-7	.	TRBV24-1	CATSDPGRFLLGEYF	TGTGCCACCAGTGACCCGGGACGATTCCTCCTCGGGGAGTACTTC
.	14	TRBJ1-4	.	TRBV3-1	CASRGVGKNEKLFF	TGTGCCAGCAGGGGGGTGGGGAAGAATGAAAAACTGTTTTTT
few	13	TRBJ2-3	.	TRBV28	CASSSGGSDTQYF	TGTGCCAGCAGCTCAGGGGGGTCAGATACGCAGTATTTT
many	15	TRBJ1-1	TRBD1	TRBV2	CASRARTGLNTEAFF	TGTGCCAGCAGGGCTAGGACAGGCTTGAACACTGAAGCTTTCTTT
many	13	TRBJ2-3	.	TRBV20-1	CSAISVSTDTQYF	TGCAGTGCTATTAGCGTAAGCACAGATACGCAGTATTTT
few	15	TRBJ2-1	.	TRBV4-1	CASSRAGGATRYQFF	TGCGCCAGCAGCCGAGCAGGGGGGGCTACCCGGTACCAGTTCTTC
many	13	TRBJ1-2	.	TRBV11-2	CASSLVIGYGYTF	TGTGCCAGCAGCTTAGTGATTGGCTATGGCTACACCTTC
.	14	TRBJ1-1	.	TRBV28	CASSGGHLNTEAFF	TGTGCCAGCAGCGGTGGACACCTGAACACTGAAGCTTTCTTT
.	14	TRBJ1-1	TRBD1	TRBV7-3	CASSPGTGAPEAFF	TGTGCCAGCAGCCCAGGGACAGGGGCACCTGAAGCTTTCTTT
few	14	TRBJ2-5	.	TRBV28	CASSLRFAPETQYF	TGTGCCAGCAGCTTGAGGTTCGCCCCAGAGACCCAGTACTTC
few	18	TRBJ1-1	.	TRBV4-1	CASSLQDRLPASNTEAFF	TGCGCCAGCAGCTTACAAGACCGACTCCCTGCATCGAACACTGAAGCTTTCTTT
many	15	TRBJ1-2	.	TRBV11-1	CASSQLGQPFYGYTF	TGTGCCAGCAGCCAGCTCGGACAGCCCTTCTATGGCTACACCTTC
.	14	TRBJ2-2	TRBD2	TRBV2	CASNRDYSTGEPFF	TGTGCCAGCAATCGGGACTATTCCACCGGGGAGCCGTTTTTT
many	16	TRBJ2-5	TRBD2	TRBV20-1	CSARALAGRDQETQYF	TGCAGTGCTAGGGCTCTAGCGGGAAGAGATCAAGAGACCCAGTACTTC
many	14	TRBJ2-3	.	TRBV12-3/TRBV12-4	CASSSRTSTDTQYF	TGTGCCAGCAGTTCGCGGACGAGCACAGATACGCAGTATTTT
.	16	TRBJ1-3	.	TRBV12-3/TRBV12-4	CASSLDLGISGNTIYF	TGTGCCAGCAGTTTAGACCTCGGAATCTCTGGAAACACCATATATTTT
.	18	TRBJ2-3	TRBD2	TRBV4-2	CASRRGLAGKPGTDTQYF	TGTGCCAGCAGACGGGGACTAGCGGGAAAACCTGGCACAGATACGCAGTATTTT
.	14	TRBJ2-1	.	TRBV6-1	CASGGAISYNEQFF	TGTGCCAGCGGTGGGGCAATATCCTACAATGAGCAGTTCTTC
.	15	TRBJ2-3	.	TRBV27	CASSLLDSTTDTQYF	TGTGCCAGCAGTCTCCTCGACTCTACCACAGATACGCAGTATTTT
.	19	TRBJ2-1	TRBD2	TRBV4-1	CASSRAGLAGGGSYNEQFF	TGCGCCAGCAGCCGAGCAGGACTAGCGGGTGGGGGCTCCTACAATGAGCAGTTCTTC
once	16	TRBJ2-1	.	TRBV7-3	CASRTAGTTYYNEQFF	TGTGCCAGCAGGACTGCCGGGACAACATACTACAATGAGCAGTTCTTC
.	13	TRBJ2-5	.	TRBV29-1	CSVALGWEETQYF	TGCAGCGTTGCCTTGGGGTGGGAAGAGACCCAGTACTTC
.	14	TRBJ1-2	.	TRBV30	CAWSRDTTNYGYTF	TGTGCCTGGAGCCGGGACACCACTAACTATGGCTACACCTTC
few	13	TRBJ1-4	.	TRBV6-1	CASRPPTNEKLFF	TGTGCCAGCAGGCCCCCCACTAATGAAAAACTGTTTTTT
many	14	TRBJ2-5	TRBD2	TRBV20-1	CSAPPGTSGETQYF	TGCAGTGCTCCGCCCGGGACTAGCGGAGAGACCCAGTACTTC
.	13	TRBJ2-7	.	TRBV12-3/TRBV12-4	CASSQVDNYEQYF	TGTGCCAGCAGTCAGGTGGACAACTACGAGCAGTACTTC
.	15	TRBJ2-2	.	TRBV28	CASSLYGANTGELFF	TGTGCCAGCAGTTTGTACGGGGCGAACACCGGGGAGCTGTTTTTT
.	14	TRBJ2-7	.	TRBV19	CASSISRGGNQQYF	TGTGCCAGTAGTATTTCCAGGGGGGGTAACCAGCAGTACTTC
.	15	TRBJ2-1	TRBD2	TRBV10-3	CAISEKRDPFNEQFF	TGTGCCATCAGTGAAAAGCGGGATCCTTTCAATGAGCAGTTCTTC
many	17	TRBJ2-6	.	TRBV5-1	CASSLAPRNSGANVLTF	TGCGCCAGCAGCTTGGCCCCCAGGAACTCTGGGGCCAACGTCCTGACTTTC
few	14	TRBJ1-2	.	TRBV5-5	CASSFQGGTYGYTF	TGTGCCAGCAGCTTTCAAGGGGGAACCTATGGCTACACCTTC
many	16	TRBJ2-6	TRBD2	TRBV7-2	CASSYKRGHGANVLTF	TGTGCCAGCAGCTATAAGCGGGGCCATGGGGCCAACGTCCTGACTTTC
few	15	TRBJ1-5	TRBD1	TRBV11-2	CASSLEGQGHQPQHF	TGTGCCAGCAGCTTAGAGGGACAGGGGCATCAGCCCCAGCATTTT
.	18	TRBJ2-7	TRBD1	TRBV4-1	CASSQDWSPGQFTYEQYF	TGCGCCAGCAGCCAAGATTGGTCCCCGGGACAGTTTACCTACGAGCAGTACTTC
many	17	TRBJ2-1	.	TRBV5-1	CASSLSWRRSSYNEQFF	TGCGCCAGCAGCTTATCGTGGAGAAGAAGCTCCTACAATGAGCAGTTCTTC
many	15	TRBJ1-6	TRBD1	TRBV6-1	CASSTMGQYNSPLHF	TGTGCCAGCAGTACAATGGGACAGTATAATTCACCCCTCCACTTT
many	15	TRBJ1-1	.	TRBV7-9	CASSLESQGNTEAFF	TGTGCCAGCAGCTTAGAATCGCAGGGTAACACTGAAGCTTTCTTT
many	15	TRBJ2-1	.	TRBV7-3	CASSLTGNYYNEQFF	TGTGCCAGCAGCTTAACGGGAAACTACTACAATGAGCAGTTCTTC
many	12	TRBJ2-7	TRBD2	TRBV2	CASWEGSYEQYF	TGTGCCAGCTGGGAGGGCTCCTACGAGCAGTACTTC
.	13	TRBJ2-1	.	TRBV19	CASSRTRYNEQFF	TGTGCCAGTAGTCGGACTCGCTACAATGAGCAGTTCTTC